This TCR beta chain was sequenced for a study of cytomegalovirus exposure and HLA in healthy donors. The study's findings and limits: About 87% or about 30% of the time was how often most TCR beta V segments were productive, according to an earlier analysis. In vitro work confirmed that a few CMV-associated chains recognize CMV antigens.

This PCR relied on a set of 60 Vbeta primers and 13 Jbeta primers. Original data processing: The count from a later analysis was some 83 million unique TCR beta chains, some 9.9 million of them shared. TCRdb's copy holds only in-frame clones and misses some; the assay was immunoSEQ multiplex PCR. That table furnishes V, J and clone size, whereas the DNA furnished D and trimming. The table lists approximately 110,000 clones, roughly 15% of them singletons. To note about this clone: Antigen unknown.

V trimming: 5 bases; J trimming: 0 bases; junction bases outside the gene matches: 4. Germline CDR1 reads SGDLS; CDR2 reads YYNGEE. This CDR3 has 14 residues. This sequence joins TRBV9 and TRBJ1-1; the match to TRBD1 covers 7 bases. What was sequenced was PBMCs. This receptor was taken from a female donor in good health and CMV-seronegative. DNA of the CDR3: TGTGCCAGCAGTTCGCAGGGGGTGAACACTGAAGCTTTCTTT. This gives the protein CASSSQGVNTEAFF.